This T cell receptor beta chain was captured in a study of T cell responses to AZD1222 COVID-19 vaccine. Study information: Pooling was applied to second doses at about 4 or about 12 weeks.

Using immunoSEQ multiplex PCR, the repertoire was profiled, and TCRdb retains in-frame clones only, with some absent. The sample records fewer than 110,000 clones, about 90% being singletons. Study-wide results and limits: Reports indicate that nearly half of spike-specific TCRs are directed at unmutated variant regions. The sample set comprised mostly white British donors with more females, and clonal diversity was possibly underestimated. Spike-wide coverage was observed for vaccine-associated CD4 TCRs, with dominant responses at 160-218 and 743-854.

Turning to this clone: Its antigen is unidentified.

The CDR3 spans 11 residues. The starting material was peripheral blood, obtained on day 0 of AZD1222 vaccination. The source of this sequence is an adult in good health. The V and J genes are TRBV12-3 or TRBV12-4 and TRBJ1-4; D possibly corresponds to TRBD1 (5 bases). CDR3 sequence: CGGREHEKLFF. The CDR3 DNA sequence: TGTGGGGGGAGGGAACATGAAAAACTGTTTTTT.